A single sample is the source of the 27 T cell receptor beta chains below, sequenced in a study of shared clonotypes between healthy human individuals. Generated by immunoSEQ multiplex PCR, the TCRdb table keeps only in-frame clones and is missing some. The sample consists of around 610,000 clones, approximately 96% of them appearing once. Naive CD8 cells were CD45RO-negative, positively selected for CCR7, excluding terminally differentiated effector memory CD45RA+ cells. Sequences were obtained from naive CD8+ T cells sorted from blood. The receptors come from a woman aged 25 to 39 in good health.

The V and J genes are TRBV19 and TRBJ2-1, with 11 bases identical to TRBD2. The germline V gene encodes CDR1 LNHDA and CDR2 SQIVND (reference sequence). J was trimmed by 4 bases and V by 6 bases; bases with no gene match: 5. The CDR3 spans 15 residues. The CDR3 sequence: CASSLLAGAYNEQFF. The DNA for the CDR3 is TGTGCCAGTAGCTTACTAGCGGGGGCATACAATGAGCAGTTCTTC.

The rearrangement uses TRBV15 and TRBJ2-5, with D perhaps TRBD1 (5 bases). This CDR3 region has 15 residues. V shed 0 bases and J shed 5 bases, with 13 bases lying between them. From germline, CDR1 is LNHNV and CDR2 YYDKDF (reference sequence). In DNA, the CDR3 is TGTGCCACCAGCAGAGATTCAGGGCAACGCGAGACCCAGTACTTC. Translating gives CATSRDSGQRETQYF.

The CDR3 loop is CASSLWGGREGPHEQYF. CDR3 nucleotide sequence: TGTGCCAGCAGTTTATGGGGCGGACGGGAGGGCCCCCACGAGCAGTACTTC. The rearrangement links TRBV28 to TRBJ2-7, with TRBD2 matching over 8 bases. V trimming: 0 bases; J trimming: 5 bases; junction bases outside the gene matches: 12. Germline V gives CDR1 MDHEN, CDR2 SYDVKM. The CDR3 length is 17 residues.

This clone was seen once. The chain joins TRBV6-5 to TRBJ2-5; tentatively, D is TRBD1 (5 bases). The DNA end favors TRBJ2-7, so the J call may be wrong. The CDR3 length is 14 residues. CDR1 and CDR2 from the germline V gene are MNHEY and SVGAGI. The CDR3 here is CASSYSRRGHEQYF. The CDR3 DNA sequence: TGTGCCAGCAGTTACTCGCGAAGGGGCCACGAGCAGTACTTC.

The CDR3 reads CASSQDQANYGYTF. The CDR3 DNA sequence: TGTGCCAGCAGCCAAGATCAAGCTAACTATGGCTACACCTTC. The rearrangement links TRBV14 to TRBJ1-2; D is uncertain. There are 14 residues in the CDR3. Germline V gene data show CDR1 as SGHDN and CDR2 as FVKESK. Trimming removed 0 bases from V and 0 bases from J, with 5 bases in between.

The rearrangement joins TRBV28 to TRBJ2-1; perhaps TRBD1 as D (5 bases). Germline CDR1 and CDR2: MDHEN and SYDVKM. Between the trimmed V and J ends, which lost 4 bases and 2 bases, there was a span of 18 bases. This CDR3 is built from 17 residues. Here the CDR3 DNA reads TGTGCCAGCAGTTCCCTCTTAGACAGACAACCCTACAATGAGCAGTTCTTC. As protein: CASSSLLDRQPYNEQFF.

The chain has TRBV9 and TRBJ2-2; 7 bases align to TRBD2. The CDR3 loop spans 17 amino acids. The trim removed 0 bases at V and 3 bases at J, leaving 8 bases unmatched. The germline V gene encodes CDR1 SGDLS and CDR2 YYNGEE. The CDR3: CASSVEWGREDTGELFF. CDR3 bases: TGTGCCAGCAGCGTAGAGTGGGGGAGGGAGGACACCGGGGAGCTGTTTTTT. Full variable domain (remainder filled in from reference TRBV9 and TRBJ2-2): DSGVTQTPKHLITATGQRVTLRCSPRSGDLSVYWYQQSLDQGLQFLIQYYNGEERAKGNILERFSAQQFPDLHSELNLSSLELGDSALYFCASSVEWGREDTGELFFGEGSRLTVL.

V gene TRBV6-6 combines with J gene TRBJ1-2; 12 nucleotides line up with TRBD1. V gave up 6 bases and J gave up 3 bases; unmatched junction bases: 5. CDR3 size: 15 residues. The V gene's germline CDR1 is MNHNY and CDR2 SVGAGI (reference sequence). The DNA of the CDR3 is TGTGCCAGCAGCCGGGACAGGGGGCCCCACTATGGCTACACCTTC. Protein: CASSRDRGPHYGYTF.

As regards this clone: Germline and junction disagree at one end, which may indicate a read error. This chain uses TRBV13 with TRBJ2-7, with a weak D call TRBD2 (5 bases). From germline, CDR1 is PRHDT and CDR2 FYEKMQ (reference sequence). The CDR3 covers 17 residues. CDR3 region: CASSLLSESDGLYDLHF. CDR3 nucleotide sequence: TGTGCCAGCAGCTTATTGAGTGAATCGGATGGACTCTACGACCTACACTTC.

This sequence joins TRBV27 and TRBJ2-1, with 16 bases matching TRBD2. CDR1 and CDR2 from the germline V gene are MNHEY and SMNVEV (reference sequence). This CDR3 is built from 15 residues. The junction had 9 bases not matched to a gene; V was cut back by 7 bases and J by 12 bases. CDR3 residues: CASTTGTSGREVQFF. The CDR3 coding sequence is TGTGCCAGCACCACCGGGACTAGCGGGAGGGAGGTGCAGTTCTTC.

The V gene is TRBV19, the J gene TRBJ2-7; D may be TRBD1 (5 bases). The CDR3 sequence is 14 residues long. The germline gives CDR1 LNHDA, CDR2 SQIVND (reference sequence). Trimming removed 3 bases at V and 5 bases at J, with 14 bases between. The DNA of the CDR3 is TGTGCCAGTAGTATGACAGTTGCTGAGGACGAGCAGTACTTC. Residues: CASSMTVAEDEQYF.

The V call is TRBV10-3, the J call TRBJ1-5; 9 bases line up with TRBD1. V gave up 7 bases and J gave up 4 bases; unmatched junction bases: 11. CDR3 length: 16 amino acids. Germline V gene sequence: CDR1 ENHRY, CDR2 SYGVKD. CDR3 nucleotides: TGTGCCATCACAGCCGGCGAGACAGGGGGAAATCAGCCCCAGCATTTT. Translated, it gives CAITAGETGGNQPQHF.

The gene calls are TRBV19 and TRBJ1-2; the D gene is possibly TRBD1 (5 bases). V lost 4 bases and J 7 bases, leaving 10 bases between the germline ends. Germline-derived CDR1 and CDR2 are LNHDA and SQIVND (reference sequence). The CDR3 runs 12 residues. The CDR3 DNA is TGTGCCAGTAGTACGGGACTCCGTGGCTACACCTTC. Translating it yields CASSTGLRGYTF. Full variable domain (rest looked up from reference TRBV19 and TRBJ1-2): DGGITQSPKYLFRKEGQNVTLSCEQNLNHDAMYWYRQDPGQGLRLIYYSQIVNDFQKGDIAEGYSVSREKKESFPLTVTSAQKNPTAFYLCASSTGLRGYTFGSGTRLTVV.

The V and J genes are TRBV27 and TRBJ2-3; D tentatively fits TRBD1 or TRBD2 (5 bases each). The CDR3 is 16 residues long. CDR1 is MNHEY, CDR2 SMNVEV, per germline (reference sequence). V gave up 0 bases and J gave up 6 bases, with 16 bases separating them. CDR3 protein: CASSLSPGTASDTQYF. CDR3 sequence (DNA): TGTGCCAGCAGTTTATCGCCCGGGACCGCTTCGGATACGCAGTATTTT.

V usage is TRBV6-1 and J usage is TRBJ2-7; TRBD1 might be the D (5 bases). V dropped 5 bases and J dropped 3 bases, with 14 bases sitting between them. This CDR3 is built from 14 residues. CDR1 and CDR2 from the germline V gene are MNHNS and SASEGT. CDR3 DNA: TGTGCCAGCAGTAAACTTCAGGGATTCTACGAGCAGTACTTC. This sequence encodes CASSKLQGFYEQYF.

The J gene is TRBJ1-1, the V gene TRBV5-1; the D is unclear. CDR1 SGHRS and CDR2 YFSETQ come from the germline V gene. This CDR3 has 15 residues. The V end was cut by 2 bases, the J end by 1 base, with 12 bases between. The CDR3 protein is CASSLNPNRNTEAFF. CDR3 nucleotides: TGCGCCAGCAGCTTAAATCCCAACCGGAACACTGAAGCTTTCTTT. Based on the CDR3 plus reference TRBV5-1 and TRBJ1-1, the full variable domain is KAGVTQTPRYLIKTRGQQVTLSCSPISGHRSVSWYQQTPGQGLQFLFEYFSETQRNKGNFPGRFSGRQFSNSRSEMNVSTLELGDSALYLCASSLNPNRNTEAFFGQGTRLTVV.

V and J are TRBV5-1 and TRBJ2-1; TRBD1 matches at 7 bases. In germline, CDR1 is SGHRS, CDR2 YFSETQ. The ends lost 0 bases at V and 4 bases at J; junction bases unmatched: 1. CDR3 size: 14 residues. The CDR3 here is CASSLEGAYNEQFF. The DNA for the CDR3 is TGCGCCAGCAGCTTGGAGGGGGCTTACAATGAGCAGTTCTTC.

V is TRBV19 and J is TRBJ2-1, with D tentatively TRBD2 (5 bases). This CDR3 spans 15 amino acids. In germline, CDR1 is LNHDA, CDR2 SQIVND (reference sequence). Trimming removed 5 bases from V and 2 bases from J, with 13 bases in between. Here the CDR3 DNA reads TGTGCCAGTAGTTGGATGGGAGTTACCTACAATGAGCAGTTCTTC. Encoded protein: CASSWMGVTYNEQFF.

The chain joins TRBV4-1 to TRBJ1-2, with D possibly matching TRBD1 (6 bases). The CDR3 length is 16 residues. Trimming pared 3 bases from V and 5 bases from J, leaving 19 bases between. The germline gives CDR1 MGHRA, CDR2 YSYEKL. CDR3 nucleotide sequence: TGCGCCAGCAGCCATCCAGGGGACCTCCTACTATATGGCTACACCTTC. Translating gives CASSHPGDLLLYGYTF.

The rearrangement joins TRBV5-8 to TRBJ1-1; TRBD1 is a possible D gene (5 bases). Trimming took 2 bases from V and 2 from J, leaving 25 bases between them. CDR3 length equals 19 residues. CDR1 and CDR2 (germline): SGHTS, YDEGEE. Here the CDR3 DNA reads TGTGCCAGCAGCTTCAGAGCCGCGTATGCCACGGACAAAAACACTGAAGCTTTCTTT. Translation gives CASSFRAAYATDKNTEAFF.

Remarks on this clone: The same CDR3 arises from other DNA sequences in this sample as well. J is TRBJ2-5 and V is TRBV7-9; D might be TRBD1 (5 bases). This CDR3 contains 13 residues. The germline CDR1 and CDR2 sequences are SEHNR and FQNEAQ (reference sequence). Trimming pared 1 base from V and 2 bases from J, leaving 5 bases between. The CDR3 spells CASSLGQQETQYF. The CDR3 DNA is TGTGCCAGCAGCTTAGGACAGCAAGAGACCCAGTACTTC.

The J gene is TRBJ2-7, the V gene TRBV4-1, with D perhaps matching TRBD2 (6 bases). This CDR3 is 17 amino acids long. Germline V gives CDR1 MGHRA, CDR2 YSYEKL. V was trimmed by 0 bases and J by 2 bases, leaving 17 bases between them. CDR3 DNA: TGCGCCAGCAGCCAAGAGGGGGGAATTCGGGGGACCTACGAGCAGTACTTC. Its translation: CASSQEGGIRGTYEQYF.

The rearrangement links TRBV13 to TRBJ1-1; tentative D call: TRBD1 (6 bases). V lost 5 bases and J lost 6, with 22 bases in between. The CDR3 is made up of 16 amino acids. Germline-derived CDR1 and CDR2 are PRHDT and FYEKMQ (reference sequence). CDR3: CASSPPQAGAIPEAFF. The CDR3 region has the DNA TGTGCCAGCAGCCCCCCCCAAGCAGGGGCTATCCCTGAAGCTTTCTTT. The full variable domain, in which reference TRBV13 and TRBJ1-1 provide the parts outside the CDR3, is AAGVIQSPRHLIKEKRETATLKCYPIPRHDTVYWYQQGPGQDPQFLISFYEKMQSDKGSIPDRFSAQQFSDYHSELNMSSLELGDSALYFCASSPPQAGAIPEAFFGQGTRLTVV.

The V call is TRBV5-5, the J call TRBJ1-1; D gene ambiguous. V was pared by 1 base and J by 8 bases, with 15 bases between. CDR3 length equals 14 residues. Germline CDR1 reads SGHKS; CDR2 reads YYEKEE (reference sequence). CDR3 region: CASSLSKRAAEAFF. The CDR3 DNA follows: TGTGCCAGCAGCTTGAGTAAGCGTGCAGCCGAAGCTTTCTTT.

V and J are TRBV28 and TRBJ1-1; D gene ambiguous. Germline V lookup: CDR1 MDHEN, CDR2 SYDVKM. The V and J ends lost 6 bases and 1 base respectively, with 12 bases between them. The CDR3 covers 14 residues. Written as DNA, the CDR3 is TGTGCCAGCAGACAAGGCGGGGAGAACACTGAAGCTTTCTTT. This sequence encodes CASRQGGENTEAFF. Based on the CDR3 plus reference TRBV28 and TRBJ1-1, the full variable domain is DVKVTQSSRYLVKRTGEKVFLECVQDMDHENMFWYRQDPGLGLRLIYFSYDVKMKEKGDIPEGYSVSREKKERFSLILESASTNQTSMYLCASRQGGENTEAFFGQGTRLTVV.

The gene calls are TRBV19 and TRBJ2-3, with 10 bases aligning to TRBD2. The CDR3 totals 16 residues. V was pared by 3 bases and J by 6 bases, with 9 bases of the junction left unmatched. Per the germline V gene, CDR1 is LNHDA and CDR2 is SQIVND (reference sequence). The CDR3 sequence is CASSIYTSGKADTQYF. DNA for the CDR3: TGTGCCAGTAGTATCTACACTAGCGGGAAAGCGGATACGCAGTATTTT.

This rearrangement joins TRBV7-9 to TRBJ2-3, with 8 bases identical to TRBD2. CDR1 SEHNR and CDR2 FQNEAQ come from the germline V gene (reference sequence). Losses at the gene ends were 1 base for V and 13 bases for J; bases not matched to a gene: 7. This CDR3 region has 13 residues. CDR3 sequence: CASSLGAGEEEYF. CDR3 DNA: TGTGCCAGCAGCTTAGGAGCGGGAGAGGAGGAGTATTTT.